The rows below give T cell receptor beta chains drawn from one sample of a study of cytomegalovirus exposure and HLA in healthy donors. The protocol was immunoSEQ multiplex PCR, while the TCRdb copy is restricted to in-frame clones and leaves out a portion. The sample data list more than 50,000 clones. The sample taken for sequencing was PBMCs. These receptors all come from a man over 45 in good health and CMV-seropositive. Each CDR3 is given with its conserved first and last residue. A D gene is named only where the DNA matches it firmly. Clone size is not always given. Where it is, it says once, few, many or a class for expanded clones.

J gene: TRBJ1-2
D gene: NA
clone size: NA
V gene: TRBV7-8
CDR3 DNA: TGTGCCAGCAGCTTGGCTGAGGCAGCTTTGTATGGCTACACCTTC
CDR3 protein: CASSLAEAALYGYTF

J gene: TRBJ2-2
D gene: NA
clone size: NA
V gene: TRBV19
CDR3 DNA: TGTGCCAGTAGTATAGAGCAGGGGCGAACGACCGGGGAGCTGTTTTTT
CDR3 protein: CASSIEQGRTTGELFF

J gene: TRBJ2-1
D gene: NA
clone size: NA
V gene: TRBV28
CDR3 DNA: TGTGCCAGCAGTTTAGAGACAGGCGAGCAGTTCTTC
CDR3 protein: CASSLETGEQFF

J gene: TRBJ1-2
D gene: TRBD1
clone size: NA
V gene: TRBV25-1
CDR3 DNA: TGTGCCAGCAGTGATCGCGGACAGGGGGGTGGCTACACCTTC
CDR3 protein: CASSDRGQGGGYTF

J gene: TRBJ1-1
D gene: NA
clone size: NA
V gene: TRBV30
CDR3 DNA: TGTGCCTGGAGTGTACTATGGGTCGAAGAAGCTTTCTTT
CDR3 protein: CAWSVLWVEEAFF

J gene: TRBJ2-1
D gene: TRBD2
clone size: medium-sized
V gene: TRBV6-4
CDR3 DNA: TGTGCCAGCAGTGACTCGAGCGGGGCCTACAATGAGCAGTTCTTC
CDR3 protein: CASSDSSGAYNEQFF

J gene: TRBJ1-5
D gene: NA
clone size: NA
V gene: TRBV30
CDR3 DNA: TGTGCCTGGAGCCGTCCCGGGACATCCTTAGGCAATCAGCCCCAGCATTTT
CDR3 protein: CAWSRPGTSLGNQPQHF

J gene: TRBJ2-7
D gene: TRBD1
clone size: NA
V gene: TRBV28
CDR3 DNA: TGTGCCAGCAGTTTCGGGGTCACGGGACAGCAATCCTACGAGCAGTACTTC
CDR3 protein: CASSFGVTGQQSYEQYF

J gene: TRBJ1-1
D gene: TRBD1
clone size: NA
V gene: TRBV30
CDR3 DNA: TGTGCCTGGATTTTTAAATCGACAGGGGGCCGAACTGAAGCTTTCTTT
CDR3 protein: CAWIFKSTGGRTEAFF

J gene: TRBJ2-5
D gene: TRBD1
clone size: NA
V gene: TRBV11-1
CDR3 DNA: TGTGCCAGCAGCTGGGACAGGGATAAAGAGACCCAGTACTTC
CDR3 protein: CASSWDRDKETQYF

J gene: TRBJ2-5
D gene: NA
clone size: NA
V gene: TRBV4-1
CDR3 DNA: TGCGCCAGCAGCCAAGGTAGCCCGATGCGGAGGGAGACCCAGTACTTC
CDR3 protein: CASSQGSPMRRETQYF

J gene: TRBJ2-3
D gene: TRBD2
clone size: NA
V gene: TRBV9
CDR3 DNA: TGTGCCAGCAGCGTAGGCGGGCGGGAGGTAGGGGCAGATACGCAGTATTTT
CDR3 protein: CASSVGGREVGADTQYF

J gene: TRBJ2-7
D gene: TRBD2
clone size: medium-sized
V gene: TRBV10-3
CDR3 DNA: TGTGCCATCAGTGAGCCGGGACTAGCGGGAGCTACCTACGAGCAGTACTTC
CDR3 protein: CAISEPGLAGATYEQYF

J gene: TRBJ2-5
D gene: TRBD1
clone size: NA
V gene: TRBV11-2
CDR3 DNA: TGTGCCAGCAGCTCAGGGGGTCGAGAGACCCAGTACTTC
CDR3 protein: CASSSGGRETQYF

J gene: TRBJ2-1
D gene: TRBD2
clone size: NA
V gene: TRBV28
CDR3 DNA: TGTGCCAGCAGTTTAAGCGGGAGCTCCTACAATGAGCAGTTCTTC
CDR3 protein: CASSLSGSSYNEQFF

J gene: TRBJ1-2
D gene: NA
clone size: NA
V gene: TRBV30
CDR3 DNA: TGTGCCTGGAATCGAGCGGACTATGGCTACACCTTC
CDR3 protein: CAWNRADYGYTF

J gene: TRBJ2-7
D gene: TRBD2
clone size: NA
V gene: TRBV28
CDR3 DNA: TGTGCCAGCAGTTTATATTCGGCGGGAGGAAACGAGCAGTACTTC
CDR3 protein: CASSLYSAGGNEQYF

J gene: TRBJ2-4
D gene: TRBD2
clone size: NA
V gene: TRBV7-9
CDR3 DNA: TGTGCCAGCAGCCCCGCAGGGACTAGCGGGAGGAGCAAAAACATTCAGTACTTC
CDR3 protein: CASSPAGTSGRSKNIQYF

J gene: TRBJ2-5
D gene: TRBD2
clone size: NA
V gene: TRBV6-5
CDR3 DNA: TGTGCCAGCAGTCGTACTAGCGGGAGGGGAGGCGGGCAGTACTTC
CDR3 protein: CASSRTSGRGGGQYF

J gene: TRBJ1-1
D gene: TRBD1
clone size: NA
V gene: TRBV19
CDR3 DNA: TGTGCCAGTAGGGAAGGGACAGCGATGAACACTGAAGCTTTCTTT
CDR3 protein: CASREGTAMNTEAFF

J gene: TRBJ1-2
D gene: TRBD1
clone size: NA
V gene: TRBV7-8
CDR3 DNA: TGTGCCAGCAGTCGACAGGGGGCCGATGGCTACACCTTC
CDR3 protein: CASSRQGADGYTF

J gene: TRBJ2-5
D gene: TRBD2
clone size: NA
V gene: TRBV15
CDR3 DNA: TGTGCCACCAGCAGAGATCGGGCGGGACTAGGGGAGACCCAGTACTTC
CDR3 protein: CATSRDRAGLGETQYF

J gene: TRBJ1-2
D gene: NA
clone size: NA
V gene: TRBV28
CDR3 DNA: TGTGCCAGCAGTTTAATTCCTTCCTATGGCTACACCTTC
CDR3 protein: CASSLIPSYGYTF

J gene: TRBJ2-1
D gene: NA
clone size: NA
V gene: TRBV7-9
CDR3 DNA: TGTGCCAGCAGCTTAGGGCAGGGGCTTCAGAATGAGCAGTTCTTC
CDR3 protein: CASSLGQGLQNEQFF

J gene: TRBJ1-5
D gene: NA
clone size: NA
V gene: TRBV4-1
CDR3 DNA: TGCGCCAGCAGCCAAGAGGTAGGGGCAGTCGGGCAGCCCCAGCATTTT
CDR3 protein: CASSQEVGAVGQPQHF